This T cell receptor (beta chain) was recorded in a study of T cell changes during pregnancy in multiple sclerosis. Some clones are missing from TCRdb's copy, which holds only in-frame ones; the method was immunoSEQ multiplex PCR. Among 100,000 or so clones listed, 90% to 95% were seen once. As concerns this clone: The limits of the CDR3 on the DNA are not certain, so only TCRdb's listed CDR3 is given.

Inclusive of both ends, the CDR3 amounts to 16 amino acids. Germline V CDR1 and CDR2: MDHEN, SYDVKM. The TCR was taken from a female donor with multiple sclerosis, enrolled in a pregnancy study. The genes are TRBV28 and TRBJ1-1; no DNA check was done on the table's D call, TRBD1. This sample comprised peripheral blood, obtained before pregnancy. CDR3 in amino acids: CASSFGPGGAKTEAFF.